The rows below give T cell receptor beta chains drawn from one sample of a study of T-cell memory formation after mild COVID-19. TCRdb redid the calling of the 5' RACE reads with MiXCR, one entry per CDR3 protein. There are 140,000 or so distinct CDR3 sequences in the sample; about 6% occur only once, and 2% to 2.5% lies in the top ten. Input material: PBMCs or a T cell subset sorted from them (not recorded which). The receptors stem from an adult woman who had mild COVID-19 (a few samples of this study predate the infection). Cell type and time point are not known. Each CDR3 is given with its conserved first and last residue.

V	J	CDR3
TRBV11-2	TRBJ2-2	CASSQSGTGELFF
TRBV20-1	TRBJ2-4	CSARGGLGVKAKNIQYF
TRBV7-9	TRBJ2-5	CASSLGGSLQETQYF
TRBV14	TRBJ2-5	CASSQAPVMETQYF
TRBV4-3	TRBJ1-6	CASSPQGANSPLHF
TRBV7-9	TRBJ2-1	CASSRDATGNEQFF
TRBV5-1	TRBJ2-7	CASSLDRRDNEQYF
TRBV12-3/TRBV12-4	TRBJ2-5	CASSGAGGSETQYF
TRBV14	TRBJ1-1	CASSQKGMNTEAFF
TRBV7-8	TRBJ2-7	CASSSPGQAYEQYF
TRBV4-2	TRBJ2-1	CASSQTTGWENEQFF
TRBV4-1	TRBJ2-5	CASSPFPLVAGQETQYF
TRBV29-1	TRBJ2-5	CSVEGTGRTQYF
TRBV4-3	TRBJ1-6	CASSQALGAYSPLHF
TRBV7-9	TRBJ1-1	CASSLGSGGTEAFF
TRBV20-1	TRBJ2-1	CSARGPAGGPAYNEQFF
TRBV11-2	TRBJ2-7	CASSLDPRGVNYEQYF
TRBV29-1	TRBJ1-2	CSVGVTGYHPGYTF
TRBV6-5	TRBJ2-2	CASTTSGTGELFF
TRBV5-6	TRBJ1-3	CASSLDGTGFGNTIYF
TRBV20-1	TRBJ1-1	CSAVRGSMNTEAFF
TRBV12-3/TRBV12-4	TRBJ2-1	CASLGLAVDEQFF
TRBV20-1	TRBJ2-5	CSAKRGGRGETQYF
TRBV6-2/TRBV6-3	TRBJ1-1	CASSSFGTGVPMNTEAFF
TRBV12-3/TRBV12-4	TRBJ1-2	CASSSRDRNYGYTF
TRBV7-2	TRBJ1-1	CASSSIRVNTEAFF
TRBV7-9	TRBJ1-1	CASILQGTTEAFF
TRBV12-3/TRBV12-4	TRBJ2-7	CASSLQVTYEQYF
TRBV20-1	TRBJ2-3	CSVAGSAKADTQYF
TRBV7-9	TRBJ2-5	CASSLDPFVQGTQYF
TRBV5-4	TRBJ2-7	CASSLALAGGYEQYF
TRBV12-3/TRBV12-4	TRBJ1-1	CASSFSGARNTEAFF
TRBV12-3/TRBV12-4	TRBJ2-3	CASSGLARDTQYF
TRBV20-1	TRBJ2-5	CSAIRQAGEETQYF
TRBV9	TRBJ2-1	CASSVAPRGSGRTYNEQFF
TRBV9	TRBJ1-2	CASSVAGAAYGYTF
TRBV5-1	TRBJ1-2	CASSPVDRPYGYTF
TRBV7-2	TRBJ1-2	CASSLGGPLNYGYTF
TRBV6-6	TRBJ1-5	CASGPVGSSNQPQHF
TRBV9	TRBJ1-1	CASSGRTGLNTEAFF
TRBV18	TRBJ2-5	CASSPSLAGEETQYF
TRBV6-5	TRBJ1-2	CASSYYSRPSTYGYTF
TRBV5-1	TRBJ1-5	CASSIGQPNQPQHF
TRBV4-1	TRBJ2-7	CASSLTLVSSREQYF
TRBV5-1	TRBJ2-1	CASSLGTSPYNEQFF
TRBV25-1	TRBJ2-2	CASSDLARFHSGTGELFF
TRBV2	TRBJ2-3	CASSDVEGLTDTQYF
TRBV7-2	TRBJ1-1	CASSLDLNTEAFF
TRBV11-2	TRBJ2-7	CASSPQAGGFYEQYF
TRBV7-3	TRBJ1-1	CASSASPLNTEAFF
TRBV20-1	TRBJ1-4	CSARGQHEKLFF
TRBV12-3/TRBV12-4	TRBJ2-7	CASSPQGQGLYEQYF
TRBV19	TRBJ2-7	CASSIRDRGLEQYF